This TCR beta chain was observed in a study of technical replicates of blood from a few donors. CDR3 size: 14 residues. Germline CDR1 and CDR2: MNHEY and SMNVEV (reference sequence). V lost 2 bases, J lost 4 bases, and 11 bases lay in between. The data were produced by immunoSEQ multiplex PCR, yet TCRdb's version contains in-frame clones alone and is incomplete. The table has approximately 87,000 clones, 75% to 95% seen once. The receptor comes from a human donor in good health. Some clones in this sample may be carry-over from other donors' samples. V usage is TRBV27 and J usage is TRBJ1-1, with a possible D match to TRBD1 (5 bases). The sequencing input was T cells isolated from PBMCs. The CDR3 here is CASSLGGTGTEAFF. The CDR3 nucleotides read TGTGCCAGCAGTTTAGGAGGGACTGGCACTGAAGCTTTCTTT.